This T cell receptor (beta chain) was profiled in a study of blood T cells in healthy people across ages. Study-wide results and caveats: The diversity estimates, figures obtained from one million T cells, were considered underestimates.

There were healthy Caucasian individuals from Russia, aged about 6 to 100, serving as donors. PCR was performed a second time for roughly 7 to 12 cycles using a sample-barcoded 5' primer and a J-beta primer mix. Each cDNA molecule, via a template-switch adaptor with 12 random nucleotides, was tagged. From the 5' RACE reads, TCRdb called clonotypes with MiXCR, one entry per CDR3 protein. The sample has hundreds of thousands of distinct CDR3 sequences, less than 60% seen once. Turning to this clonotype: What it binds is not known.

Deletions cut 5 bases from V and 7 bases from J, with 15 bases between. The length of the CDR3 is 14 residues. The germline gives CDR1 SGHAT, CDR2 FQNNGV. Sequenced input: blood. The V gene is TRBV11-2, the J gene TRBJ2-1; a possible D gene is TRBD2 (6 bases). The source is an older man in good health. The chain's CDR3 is CASSPGLRINEQFF. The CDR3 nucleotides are TGTGCCAGCAGCCCGGGACTTCGAATTAATGAGCAGTTCTTC.